These T cell receptor beta chains were read from a single sample in a study of blood T cell repertoires in COVID-19. TCRdb's copy holds only in-frame clones and misses some; the assay was immunoSEQ multiplex PCR. The profile covers under 300,000 clones, with 81% appearing a single time and around 2.9% taken by the ten largest. Input material: peripheral blood. These receptors were collected from an older woman with active or convalescent COVID-19. Both conserved end residues are part of each CDR3. The order of the fields is clone size, J gene, D gene, V gene, CDR3 protein, CDR3 DNA. The D gene is left open where the match is weak. The size entry is marked missing in some rows and otherwise reads once, few, many or a size class.

clone_size: -; j_call: TRBJ2-2; d_call: -; v_call: TRBV5-6; cdr3_aa: CASSFEGGQNTGELFF; cdr3_nt: TGTGCCAGCAGCTTTGAGGGGGGGCAGAACACCGGGGAGCTGTTTTTT
clone_size: -; j_call: TRBJ1-4; d_call: TRBD1; v_call: TRBV10-3; cdr3_aa: CAISEPGQGDEKLFF; cdr3_nt: TGTGCCATCAGTGAGCCGGGACAGGGGGATGAAAAACTGTTTTTT
clone_size: -; j_call: TRBJ1-1; d_call: TRBD1; v_call: TRBV6-2/TRBV6-3; cdr3_aa: CASSPEGANTEAFF; cdr3_nt: TGTGCCAGCAGTCCAGAGGGGGCGAACACTGAAGCTTTCTTT
clone_size: -; j_call: TRBJ2-1; d_call: TRBD2; v_call: TRBV10-3; cdr3_aa: CAITRTSGGVNEQFF; cdr3_nt: TGTGCCATCACCCGGACTAGCGGGGGGGTCAATGAGCAGTTCTTC
clone_size: -; j_call: TRBJ1-5; d_call: -; v_call: TRBV9; cdr3_aa: CASSKGGGWQPQHF; cdr3_nt: TGTGCCAGCAGCAAAGGGGGGGGGTGGCAGCCCCAGCATTTT
clone_size: once; j_call: TRBJ1-5; d_call: TRBD1; v_call: TRBV27; cdr3_aa: CASSVADRENQPQHF; cdr3_nt: TGTGCCAGCAGTGTCGCCGACAGGGAAAATCAGCCCCAGCATTTT
clone_size: -; j_call: TRBJ2-4; d_call: -; v_call: TRBV18; cdr3_aa: CASSRQLVAKNIQYF; cdr3_nt: TGTGCCAGCTCGCGACAGCTAGTAGCCAAAAACATTCAGTACTTC
clone_size: -; j_call: TRBJ2-6; d_call: -; v_call: TRBV7-9; cdr3_aa: CASSPAGANVLTF; cdr3_nt: TGTGCCAGCAGCCCAGCTGGGGCCAACGTCCTGACTTTC
clone_size: few; j_call: TRBJ2-1; d_call: -; v_call: TRBV7-3; cdr3_aa: CASSLASSYNEQFF; cdr3_nt: TGTGCCAGCAGCTTGGCTAGTTCCTACAATGAGCAGTTCTTC
clone_size: -; j_call: TRBJ2-1; d_call: -; v_call: TRBV5-4; cdr3_aa: CASSPPGSYNEQFF; cdr3_nt: TGTGCCAGCAGCCCCCCGGGCTCCTACAATGAGCAGTTCTTC
clone_size: -; j_call: TRBJ2-2; d_call: TRBD1; v_call: TRBV19; cdr3_aa: CARGTGKNTGELFF; cdr3_nt: TGTGCCAGGGGGACAGGGAAGAACACCGGGGAGCTGTTTTTT
clone_size: -; j_call: TRBJ1-2; d_call: -; v_call: TRBV4-3; cdr3_aa: CASSQESNSFGGEETYYGYTF; cdr3_nt: TGCGCCAGCAGCCAAGAAAGTAACAGCTTTGGGGGGGAAGAAACATACTATGGCTACACCTTC
clone_size: once; j_call: TRBJ2-1; d_call: -; v_call: TRBV5-1; cdr3_aa: CASTLADSSYNEQFF; cdr3_nt: TGCGCCAGCACGCTAGCCGATAGCTCCTACAATGAGCAGTTCTTC
clone_size: -; j_call: TRBJ2-5; d_call: -; v_call: TRBV6-5; cdr3_aa: CASRGAGYGETQYF; cdr3_nt: TGTGCCAGCAGAGGGGCAGGGTATGGAGAGACCCAGTACTTC
clone_size: -; j_call: TRBJ1-2; d_call: -; v_call: TRBV5-1; cdr3_aa: CASSLRWGLGYGYTF; cdr3_nt: TGCGCCAGCAGCTTAAGGTGGGGGCTCGGCTATGGCTACACCTTC
clone_size: -; j_call: TRBJ2-2; d_call: TRBD2; v_call: TRBV7-9; cdr3_aa: CASSVGTSGTTGELFF; cdr3_nt: TGTGCCAGCAGCGTCGGGACTAGCGGTACCACCGGGGAGCTGTTTTTT
clone_size: -; j_call: TRBJ2-7; d_call: TRBD1; v_call: TRBV6-5; cdr3_aa: CASRDWTGIMNEQYF; cdr3_nt: TGTGCCAGCAGGGATTGGACAGGGATCATGAACGAGCAGTACTTC
clone_size: -; j_call: TRBJ2-5; d_call: -; v_call: TRBV6-1; cdr3_aa: CASSALSLAPGRETQYF; cdr3_nt: TGTGCCAGCAGTGCCCTTTCGCTTGCCCCGGGTAGGGAGACCCAGTACTTC
clone_size: -; j_call: TRBJ2-3; d_call: TRBD1; v_call: TRBV11-2; cdr3_aa: CASSFRQGQNTDTQYF; cdr3_nt: TGTGCCAGCAGCTTCCGACAGGGGCAGAACACAGATACGCAGTATTTT
clone_size: -; j_call: TRBJ1-6; d_call: TRBD1; v_call: TRBV5-1; cdr3_aa: CASSAFIRDRGNSPLHF; cdr3_nt: TGCGCCAGCAGCGCATTTATCCGGGACAGGGGAAATTCACCCCTCCACTTT
clone_size: -; j_call: TRBJ1-3; d_call: -; v_call: TRBV19; cdr3_aa: CASSIDRPGNTIYF; cdr3_nt: TGTGCCAGTAGTATCGACAGGCCTGGAAACACCATATATTTT
clone_size: -; j_call: TRBJ1-1; d_call: -; v_call: TRBV6-5; cdr3_aa: CASRQNRAPNTEAFF; cdr3_nt: TGTGCCAGCAGGCAAAACAGGGCCCCGAACACTGAAGCTTTCTTT
clone_size: -; j_call: TRBJ2-3; d_call: -; v_call: TRBV5-6; cdr3_aa: CASSFLLGSGTDTQYF; cdr3_nt: TGTGCCAGCAGCTTTCTATTAGGCAGCGGCACAGATACGCAGTATTTT
clone_size: -; j_call: TRBJ2-1; d_call: TRBD1; v_call: TRBV28; cdr3_aa: CASSPGTGVNNEQFF; cdr3_nt: TGTGCCAGCAGCCCCGGGACAGGGGTAAACAATGAGCAGTTCTTC
clone_size: -; j_call: TRBJ2-7; d_call: -; v_call: TRBV13; cdr3_aa: CASSPGGEAAYEQYF; cdr3_nt: TGTGCCAGCAGCCCGGGGGGCGAAGCGGCCTACGAGCAGTACTTC
clone_size: -; j_call: TRBJ1-6; d_call: -; v_call: TRBV30; cdr3_aa: CAWTPGRDNSPLHF; cdr3_nt: TGTGCCTGGACCCCTGGGAGGGATAATTCACCCCTCCACTTT
clone_size: -; j_call: TRBJ2-1; d_call: -; v_call: TRBV15; cdr3_aa: CATSREGGPYNEQFF; cdr3_nt: TGTGCCACCAGCAGAGAAGGAGGGCCCTACAATGAGCAGTTCTTC